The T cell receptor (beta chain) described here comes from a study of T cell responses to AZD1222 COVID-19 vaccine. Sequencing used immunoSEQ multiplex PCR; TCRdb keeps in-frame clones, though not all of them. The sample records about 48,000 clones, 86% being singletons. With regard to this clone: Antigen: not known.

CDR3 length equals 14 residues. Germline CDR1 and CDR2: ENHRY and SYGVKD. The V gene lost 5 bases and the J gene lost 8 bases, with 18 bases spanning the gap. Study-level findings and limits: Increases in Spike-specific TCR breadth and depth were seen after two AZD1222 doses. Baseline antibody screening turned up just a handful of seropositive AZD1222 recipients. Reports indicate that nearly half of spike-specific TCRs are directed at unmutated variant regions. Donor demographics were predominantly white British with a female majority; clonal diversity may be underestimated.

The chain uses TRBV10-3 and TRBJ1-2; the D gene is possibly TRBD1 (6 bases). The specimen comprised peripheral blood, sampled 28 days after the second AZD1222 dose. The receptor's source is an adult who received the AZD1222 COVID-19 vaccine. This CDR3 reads CAISTTRGVWGYTF. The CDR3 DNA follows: TGTGCCATCAGTACAACGAGGGGGGTATGGGGCTACACCTTC.